This TCR beta chain was sequenced for a study of blood T cell repertoires in COVID-19. About the research overall: T cells, B-cell-depleted T cells, or PBMCs supplied cDNA or gDNA.

Sequenced by immunoSEQ multiplex PCR; TCRdb stores in-frame clones only, minus some. The sample has roughly 14,000 clones, around nine tenths seen once. V was clipped by 0 bases and J by 7 bases, with 10 bases between them. The CDR3 covers 13 residues. Germline CDR1 and CDR2: GTSNPN and SVGIG (reference sequence). The TCR comes from a human donor in a cohort sampled during active COVID-19. The rearrangement uses TRBV30 and TRBJ1-5; D is possibly TRBD1 (5 bases). The material sequenced was peripheral blood. The CDR3 reads CAWSVLGGQPQHF. CDR3 nucleotide sequence: TGTGCCTGGAGTGTTCTGGGGGGGCAGCCCCAGCATTTT. The full variable domain, with the rest looked up from reference TRBV30 and TRBJ1-5, is SQTIHQWPATLVQPVGSPLSLECTVEGTSNPNLYWYRQAAGRGLQLLFYSVGIGQISSEVPQNLSASRPQDRQFILSSKKLLLSDSGFYLCAWSVLGGQPQHFGDGTRLSIL.